These T cell receptor beta chains were read from a single sample in a study of CD8+CD57+ T cells in acquired aplastic anemia. TCRdb recomputed calls from the reads with MiXCR, one row per CDR3 protein. Of over 150,000 distinct CDR3 sequences detected, less than 65% appear once; the ten largest clones hold approximately 42%. Sequencing input: sorted CD4+, CD8+, or CD8+CD57+ T cells (not recorded which) from PBMCs. The receptors derive from a human donor with aplastic anemia. Each CDR3 is given with its conserved first and last residue. Fields, in order: CDR3 protein, CDR3 DNA, D gene, J gene, clone size, V gene. The D gene is left open where the match is weak. Clone size, where shown, is once, few, many, or a class for clones that have expanded.

CDR3: CASSRDRGSYNEQFF
DNA: TGTGCCAGCAGCCGAGACAGGGGTTCCTACAATGAGCAGTTCTTC
D: TRBD1
J: TRBJ2-1
size: many
V: TRBV13

CDR3: CASIPGGGTEAFF
DNA: TGCGCCAGCATCCCTGGAGGTGGGACCGAAGCTTTCTTT
D: NA
J: TRBJ1-1
size: few
V: TRBV5-1

CDR3: CATSDSGTYQETQYF
DNA: TGTGCCACCAGTGATAGCGGGACGTACCAAGAGACCCAGTACTTC
D: TRBD2
J: TRBJ2-5
size: NA
V: TRBV24-1

CDR3: CSVRLGAGDGYTF
DNA: TGCAGCGTTCGGTTAGGAGCTGGAGATGGCTACACCTTC
D: NA
J: TRBJ1-2
size: NA
V: TRBV29-1

CDR3: CASSLVGRVNEQFF
DNA: TGTGCCAGCAGCTTAGTTGGCCGGGTAAATGAGCAGTTCTTC
D: NA
J: TRBJ2-1
size: many
V: TRBV11-2

CDR3: CASSADRGRSYTF
DNA: TGTGCCAGCAGTGCGGACAGGGGCAGGAGCTACACCTTC
D: TRBD1
J: TRBJ1-2
size: NA
V: TRBV2

CDR3: CASRDTETLHF
DNA: TGCGCCAGCAGGGATACGGAGACTCTCCACTTT
D: NA
J: TRBJ1-6
size: NA
V: TRBV5-1

CDR3: CSTTRLGNTEAFF
DNA: TGCAGTACTACACGGTTGGGGAACACTGAAGCTTTCTTT
D: NA
J: TRBJ1-1
size: NA
V: TRBV20-1

CDR3: CASSLGGGNYNEQFF
DNA: TGCGCCAGCAGCTTGGGAGGGGGTAATTACAATGAGCAGTTCTTC
D: NA
J: TRBJ2-1
size: NA
V: TRBV5-1

CDR3: CASSVEQGARGNTIYF
DNA: TGCGCCAGCAGTGTAGAACAGGGGGCAAGGGGAAACACCATATATTTT
D: TRBD1
J: TRBJ1-3
size: once
V: TRBV10-1

CDR3: CASSFEEGVTQYF
DNA: TGTGCCAGCAGCTTCGAAGAAGGGGTGACCCAGTACTTC
D: NA
J: TRBJ2-5
size: once
V: TRBV7-9

CDR3: CASSLARSLQETQYF
DNA: TGTGCCAGCAGCTTAGCCCGCAGCCTCCAGGAGACCCAGTACTTC
D: NA
J: TRBJ2-5
size: few
V: TRBV7-2

CDR3: CASGQAISTDTQYF
DNA: TGTGCCAGTGGACAGGCGATTAGCACAGATACGCAGTATTTT
D: TRBD1
J: TRBJ2-3
size: NA
V: TRBV25-1

CDR3: CSATRQGFQETQYF
DNA: TGCAGTGCTACGAGACAGGGGTTCCAAGAGACCCAGTACTTC
D: TRBD1
J: TRBJ2-5
size: few
V: TRBV20-1

CDR3: CASSPTGMAWHQPQHF
DNA: TGTGCCAGTAGTCCAACAGGGATGGCTTGGCATCAGCCCCAGCATTTT
D: NA
J: TRBJ1-5
size: NA
V: TRBV19

CDR3: CASSPKYEQYF
DNA: TGTGCCAGCAGTCCAAAGTACGAGCAGTACTTC
D: NA
J: TRBJ2-7
size: NA
V: TRBV2

CDR3: CATSDLSNPDTQYF
DNA: TGTGCCACCAGTGATTTGTCCAACCCAGATACGCAGTATTTT
D: NA
J: TRBJ2-3
size: NA
V: TRBV24-1

CDR3: CASSPGSRGNSPLHF
DNA: TGTGCCAGTAGCCCTGGGTCAAGGGGTAATTCACCCCTCCACTTT
D: NA
J: TRBJ1-6
size: many
V: TRBV19

CDR3: CATSTRGGSETQYF
DNA: TGTGCCACCAGTACGCGGGGGGGCTCAGAGACCCAGTACTTC
D: TRBD2
J: TRBJ2-5
size: NA
V: TRBV15

CDR3: CASSSTGDTQYF
DNA: TGTGCCAGCAGCTCGACAGGGGATACGCAGTATTTT
D: TRBD1
J: TRBJ2-3
size: NA
V: TRBV7-8

CDR3: CASSFRSEDRETSGQYF
DNA: TGTGCCAGCAGCTTTCGGTCGGAGGACAGGGAGACTTCGGGGCAGTACTTC
D: TRBD1
J: TRBJ2-7
size: few
V: TRBV5-4

CDR3: CASSDSNSNQPQHF
DNA: TGTGCCAGCAGTGACAGCAATAGCAATCAGCCCCAGCATTTT
D: NA
J: TRBJ1-5
size: NA
V: TRBV2